This T cell receptor (beta chain) derives from a study of CD8+CD57+ T cells in acquired aplastic anemia. Turning to the study itself: 3.2 ug was the average amount of DNA from sorted CD4+ and CD8+ cells.

The V gene's germline CDR1 is GTSNPN and CDR2 SVGIG (reference sequence). With 7 bases removed from V and 3 bases from J, the gap between germline ends came to 19 bases. This CDR3 contains 14 residues. The study profiled TCR beta VDJ and CDR3 using genomic DNA as template. TCRdb re-called the reads through MiXCR, storing one row per CDR3 protein. Altogether around 500,000 distinct CDR3 sequences are present, around 32% being singletons, with the ten largest covering 0.7% to 1%. This clonotype was recorded a few times. Sequencing involved patients with CD8+CD57+ cell expansion previously shown by flow cytometry. Every one of the patients had aplastic anemia (severe, acquired).

This receptor was obtained from a human donor with aplastic anemia. Sequences were obtained from sorted CD4+, CD8+, or CD8+CD57+ T cells (not recorded which) from PBMCs. This chain joins TRBV30 and TRBJ2-7, with TRBD1 as a possible D gene (6 bases). This chain's CDR3 is CAYISAGEFYEQYF. In nucleotides, the CDR3 is TGTGCCTACATTTCGGCAGGGGAATTCTACGAGCAGTACTTC.